Here is one TCR beta chain with its context. In the authors' methods: From reference gene primer amplification, estimates of nucleated cell counts were derived. Sequencing used immunoSEQ multiplex PCR; TCRdb keeps in-frame clones, though not all of them. The DNA was the basis for D and trimming; V, J and clone size are from that table. The data contain more than 85,000 clones, 70% to 85% of them singletons. The CDR3 has 15 residues. With 5 bases clipped from V and 5 bases from J, the junction kept 8 bases outside the gene matches. Germline assignment: CDR1 MDHEN and CDR2 SYDVKM. The entry originates in a study of blood T cell repertoires in COVID-19. The wider study: The study drew acute and convalescent COVID-19 samples from the United States, Italy and Spain. Sample material is recorded as cDNA or gDNA derived from T cells, B-cell-depleted T cells, or PBMCs.

The specimen sequenced was peripheral blood. The source is a human donor in a cohort sampled during active COVID-19. V gene TRBV28 combines with J gene TRBJ2-3, with TRBD2 matching over 9 bases. In nucleotides, the CDR3 is TGTGCCAGCAGTCTGGGACTAGCTGTTAGAGATACGCAGTATTTT. Amino acid sequence: CASSLGLAVRDTQYF.